The clone carrying this T cell receptor (beta chain) was detected ten times or more. Amplified TCR beta CDR3 regions derived from RNA transcripts. Using the HTBI primer set, a first-round RT-PCR was run on the TCR CDR3. Each CDR3 protein gets one entry after TCRdb re-called the multiplex PCR reads with MiXCR. The sample holds about half a million distinct CDR3 sequences, around 24% seen once. These data belong to a study of T cells in Graves' hyperthyroidism and ophthalmopathy. The CDR3 extends over 10 amino acids. Trimming removed 7 bases at V and 3 bases at J, with 3 bases between. CDR1 and CDR2 from the germline V gene are MNHNS and SASEGT.

The chain carries TRBV6-1 and TRBJ1-1; D gene ambiguous. Sequencing was carried out using blood. The sequence derives from a woman in her twenties or thirties with Graves' ophthalmopathy. Here the CDR3 DNA reads TGTGCCAGCAAGTACACTGAAGCTTTCTTT. It yields the protein CASKYTEAFF.